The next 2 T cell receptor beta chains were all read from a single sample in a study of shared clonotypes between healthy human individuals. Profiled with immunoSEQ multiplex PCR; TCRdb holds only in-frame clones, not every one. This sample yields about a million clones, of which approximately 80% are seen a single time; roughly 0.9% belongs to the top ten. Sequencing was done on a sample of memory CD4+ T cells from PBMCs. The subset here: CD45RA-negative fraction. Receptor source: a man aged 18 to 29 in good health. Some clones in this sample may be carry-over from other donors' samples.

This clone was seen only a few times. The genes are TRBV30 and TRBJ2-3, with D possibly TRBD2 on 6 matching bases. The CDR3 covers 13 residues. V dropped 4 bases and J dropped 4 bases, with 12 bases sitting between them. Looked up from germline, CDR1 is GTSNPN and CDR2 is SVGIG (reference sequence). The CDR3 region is CAWNDGSADTQYF. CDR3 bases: TGTGCCTGGAACGACGGGAGCGCAGATACGCAGTATTTT.

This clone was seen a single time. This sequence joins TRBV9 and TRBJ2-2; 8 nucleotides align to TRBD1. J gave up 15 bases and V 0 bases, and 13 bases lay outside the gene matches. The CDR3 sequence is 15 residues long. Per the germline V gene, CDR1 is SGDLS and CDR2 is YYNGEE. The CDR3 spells CASSVEGQGAQSLFF. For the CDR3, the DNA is TGTGCCAGCAGCGTAGAAGGTCAGGGGGCGCAAAGTTTGTTTTTT.